The T cell receptor beta chain described here comes from a study of lymphopenia after photon versus proton radiotherapy. Notes on the study in general: A bigger post-nadir fall in TCR diversity correlated inversely with survival time in deceased patients. Better survival with proton therapy was suggested as possible, not demonstrated. Post-nadir diversity loss with photons came from oligoclonal expansion, particularly CD8+ Temra cells. Photon-treated patients lost naive T cells and TCR diversity; proton-treated stayed stable.

Notes on this clone: The antigen is not known.

Germline-derived CDR1 and CDR2 are MNHEY and SMNVEV (reference sequence). V lost 8 bases to trimming and J lost 7 bases, with 15 bases between them. The CDR3 is made up of 12 amino acids. Generated by immunoSEQ multiplex PCR, the TCRdb table keeps only in-frame clones and is missing some. Of 150,000 to 200,000 clones listed, about nine tenths are singletons. This receptor was taken from a man over 45 with gastric cancer. The chain links TRBV27 to TRBJ2-7; TRBD1 might be the D (5 bases). The sample was peripheral blood, taken from a patient treated with photon-based radiotherapy. As DNA, the CDR3 is TGTGCCAGCTTAAAACCTTCAGGGGAGCAGTACTTC. Translation gives CASLKPSGEQYF.